Here is one T cell receptor beta chain with its context. Its cognate antigen has yet to be identified. CDR1 SGHRS and CDR2 YFSETQ are derived from the germline V gene. The CDR3 numbers 11 residues from cysteine through phenylalanine. DNA is not on record. The source of the sample is a study of CXCR3-negative and CXCR3-positive naive CD8 T cells (dated by TCRdb to between 2018 and 2021). Concerning the study at large: In total, some 130 million TRB reads were obtained, corresponding to roughly 1.5 +/- 0.3 million reads per library. Data from around 11 donors, pooled across two independent experiments, went into the diversity and physicochemical repertoire analyses. The TRBV-TRBJ cluster analysis covered naive subsets from roughly five donors and memory cells from 3 donors. Summary of the overall study and its limitations: Comparably high repertoire diversity was found in both naive subsets, whereas much lower repertoire diversity was found in memory CD8+ T cells. Surface CD5, linked to self-reactivity in mice, was comparable between naive subsets; TCR interaction strength was therefore also inferred from TRB CDR3 physicochemical properties. CXCR3 expression partially decreased after cryopreservation, so most assays used freshly isolated PBMCs. TRB CDR3s from CXCR3-positive naive cells showed higher hydrophobicity (lower Kidera factor 4), lower energy, and higher strength and volume indices than CXCR3-negative naive cells. TRBV-TRBJ usage was similar between naive CXCR3-negative and CXCR3-positive cells from the same donor, while memory cells showed distinct patterns.

For every CD8+ T cell subset, over 250,000 cells were flow-sorted straight into RLT lysis buffer, and each subset was sorted in triplicate. Naive CD8+ T cells were defined stringently as CD45RO-CCR7+CD27+CD95- to exclude memory contaminants. Peripheral blood mononuclear cells were isolated from buffy coats using standard density gradient centrifugation. Naive CXCR3-negative and CXCR3-positive CD8+ T cells were flow-sorted using a FACSAria III. Total RNA was extracted from sorted cells with an RNeasy Mini Kit. The reads were generated on a NextSeq 550. The Human TCR Profiling Kit (MiLaboratory) was used to make UMI-labeled 5' RACE TRB cDNA libraries. The full amount of extracted RNA was used for cDNA synthesis, and the full amount of resulting cDNA was used for PCR amplification. Libraries were prepared in parallel with an identical number of PCR cycles. Regarding the original processing steps: With a requirement of at least two reads per UMI, MIGEC and MiXCR extracted about 50,000 +/- 10,000 unique UMI-labeled TRB cDNA molecules per library. On average, approximately 40,000 +/- 10,000 functional in-frame TRB CDR3 nucleotide clonotypes lacking stop codons were found per library. After downsampling to 5000 UMI-labeled TRB molecules per sample, diversity metrics such as normalized Shannon-Wiener and Chao1 were calculated in VDJtools. For the central five CDR3 residues, VDJtools calculated physicochemical properties weighted by clonotype size, namely interaction energy, strength, volume and Kidera factor 4. Each CDR3 protein sequence appears as one entry after TCRdb reprocessed the reads, and no DNA is included. These V and J calls originate from TCRdb's pipeline instead of the authors' own analysis. The sample table holds approximately 96,000 distinct CDR3 sequences. About 1% of the sample is in the top ten clones.

Specimen: naive CXCR3+ CD8+ T cells from blood. In the paper's terms, the cell subset or site label means: CD45RO-CCR7+CD27+CD95- naive CD8+ T cells expressing CXCR3 (TNR3+). The chain is assembled from TRBV5-1 and TRBJ2-7. The receptor comes from a human donor in good health. Some clones in this sample may be carry-over from other donors' samples. The CDR3 in this case is CASETQYEQYF.